The clone carrying this T cell receptor (beta chain) was seen ten or more times. Its antigen is currently unknown. The data are from a study of neurological immune-mediated disorders. Synthesis of cDNA was performed by 5'RACE using 10-nucleotide random UMIs. MiXCR, applied by TCRdb to the 5' RACE reads, yields one record per CDR3 protein. The table lists about 55,000 distinct CDR3 sequences, about 4.2% of them singletons. Whole-study findings and limits: There were no CDR3 amino acid sequences shared by expanded clones across subjects, a result suggesting private repertoires in all groups.

There are 10 residues in the CDR3. In germline, CDR1 is DFQATT, CDR2 SNEGSKA (reference sequence). Trimming took off 6 bases at V and 7 bases at J, with 9 bases between the two ends. CD4+ or CD8+ T cells, around 940,000 per library, were used for sorted libraries. The chain is built from TRBV20-1 and TRBJ1-1; perhaps TRBD1 as D (6 bases). This clonotype originated in a woman between 40 and 55 years old with multiple sclerosis. Sequencing input: CD4+ T cells from blood. The CDR3 DNA reads as TGCAGTGCGAAGACAGGTGAAGCTTTCTTT. Its protein is CSAKTGEAFF.